This T cell receptor (beta chain) was captured in a study of blood T cell repertoires in COVID-19. Produced via immunoSEQ multiplex PCR; TCRdb's table is partial and in-frame only. This sample carries a few hundred thousand clones, 85% to 90% of them seen once, and the ten largest clones take about 4.5%. Allocation to cohorts depended on clinical history reported by the participants. CDR1 is MDHEN, CDR2 SYDVKM, per germline. This CDR3 is built from 17 residues. V shed 3 bases and J shed 7 bases, with 22 bases lying between them. V gene TRBV28 combines with J gene TRBJ1-5; a weak D match, TRBD1 (6 bases). The sequencing sample was made of PBMCs or T cells enriched from blood (not recorded which). This clonotype originated in a woman in her late teens or twenties with acute COVID-19. The CDR3 loop reads CASSLVRGQGSRQPQHF. CDR3 nucleotide sequence: TGTGCCAGCAGTTTGGTGCGGGGGCAGGGGTCGAGGCAGCCCCAGCATTTT.